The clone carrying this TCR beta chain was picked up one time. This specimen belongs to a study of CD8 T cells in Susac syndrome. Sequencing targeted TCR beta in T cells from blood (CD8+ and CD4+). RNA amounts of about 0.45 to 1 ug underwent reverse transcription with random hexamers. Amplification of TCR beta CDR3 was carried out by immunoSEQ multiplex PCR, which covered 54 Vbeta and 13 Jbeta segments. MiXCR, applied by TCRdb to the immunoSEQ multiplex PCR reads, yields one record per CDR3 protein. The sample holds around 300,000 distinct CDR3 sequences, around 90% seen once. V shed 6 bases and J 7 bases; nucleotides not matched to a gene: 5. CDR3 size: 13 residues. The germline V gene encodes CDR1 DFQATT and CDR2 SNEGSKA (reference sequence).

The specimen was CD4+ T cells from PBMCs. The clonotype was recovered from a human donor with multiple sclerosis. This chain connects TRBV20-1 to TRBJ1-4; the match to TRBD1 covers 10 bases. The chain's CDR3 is CSAQDRGFEKLFF. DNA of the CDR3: TGCAGTGCGCAGGACAGGGGGTTTGAAAAACTGTTTTTT.